A selection of T cell receptor beta chains follows, all from one sample in a study of cytomegalovirus exposure and HLA in healthy donors. The assay was immunoSEQ multiplex PCR, and TCRdb's table has in-frame clones only and misses some. Among 180,000 or so clones listed, 60% to 85% were seen once. The sequencing sample was made of PBMCs. These TCRs come from a male donor in good health and CMV-seronegative. The CDR3 runs from the conserved cysteine through the conserved F or W. A D gene is named only where the DNA matches it firmly. Rows give clone size only sometimes, using once, few, many, or a class for an expanded clone.

d_gene: TRBD2
v_gene: TRBV4-1
j_gene: TRBJ2-7
abundance: .
CDR3aa: CASSRAGGDYEQYF
CDR3nt: TGCGCCAGCAGCCGTGCGGGGGGGGACTACGAGCAGTACTTC

d_gene: TRBD1
v_gene: TRBV30
j_gene: TRBJ2-5
abundance: .
CDR3aa: CAWTRQGPQETQYF
CDR3nt: TGTGCCTGGACTCGACAGGGTCCCCAAGAGACCCAGTACTTC

d_gene: .
v_gene: TRBV7-8
j_gene: TRBJ1-1
abundance: once
CDR3aa: CASSPSPRAEAFF
CDR3nt: TGTGCCAGCAGCCCCTCGCCGAGGGCTGAAGCTTTCTTT

d_gene: TRBD1
v_gene: TRBV9
j_gene: TRBJ1-1
abundance: .
CDR3aa: CASSGQGMNTEAFF
CDR3nt: TGTGCCAGCAGCGGACAGGGAATGAACACTGAAGCTTTCTTT

d_gene: .
v_gene: TRBV30
j_gene: TRBJ1-5
abundance: few
CDR3aa: CAWSVGRNQPQHF
CDR3nt: TGTGCCTGGAGTGTGGGCAGAAATCAGCCCCAGCATTTT

d_gene: .
v_gene: TRBV6-5
j_gene: TRBJ2-5
abundance: .
CDR3aa: CASSYAGLQETQYF
CDR3nt: TGTGCCAGCAGTTACGCGGGACTGCAAGAGACCCAGTACTTC

d_gene: TRBD1
v_gene: TRBV7-2
j_gene: TRBJ1-3
abundance: .
CDR3aa: CASSFGTGAGNTIYF
CDR3nt: TGTGCCAGCAGCTTCGGGACAGGGGCTGGAAACACCATATATTTT

d_gene: TRBD1
v_gene: TRBV6-6
j_gene: TRBJ1-1
abundance: .
CDR3aa: CASSYSQGVDTEAFF
CDR3nt: TGTGCCAGCAGTTACTCACAGGGGGTGGACACTGAAGCTTTCTTT

d_gene: .
v_gene: TRBV5-6
j_gene: TRBJ1-5
abundance: .
CDR3aa: CASSLLAFGSNQPQHF
CDR3nt: TGTGCCAGCAGCTTGTTAGCTTTCGGCAGCAATCAGCCCCAGCATTTT

d_gene: .
v_gene: TRBV5-1
j_gene: TRBJ2-1
abundance: .
CDR3aa: CASSLEHNEQFF
CDR3nt: TGCGCCAGCAGCTTGGAGCACAATGAGCAGTTCTTC

d_gene: TRBD2
v_gene: TRBV4-3
j_gene: TRBJ2-3
abundance: .
CDR3aa: CASSQGTSGRAVTDTQYF
CDR3nt: TGCGCCAGCAGCCAAGGGACTAGCGGGAGGGCCGTGACAGATACGCAGTATTTT

d_gene: TRBD1
v_gene: TRBV15
j_gene: TRBJ1-1
abundance: .
CDR3aa: CATSRPGQGSNTEAFF
CDR3nt: TGTGCCACCAGCAGACCGGGACAGGGTTCGAACACTGAAGCTTTCTTT

d_gene: TRBD2
v_gene: TRBV2
j_gene: TRBJ2-1
abundance: .
CDR3aa: CASSGWSGAYNEQFF
CDR3nt: TGTGCCAGCAGTGGGTGGAGCGGGGCTTACAATGAGCAGTTCTTC

d_gene: .
v_gene: TRBV28
j_gene: TRBJ2-7
abundance: once
CDR3aa: CASSSRQVYEQYF
CDR3nt: TGTGCCAGCAGTTCCCGACAGGTTTACGAGCAGTACTTC

d_gene: TRBD1
v_gene: TRBV18
j_gene: TRBJ1-1
abundance: few
CDR3aa: CASSPGQGLNTEAFF
CDR3nt: TGTGCCAGCTCACCGGGACAGGGCCTGAACACTGAAGCTTTCTTT

d_gene: .
v_gene: TRBV7-3
j_gene: TRBJ1-1
abundance: .
CDR3aa: CASSRDWNTEAFF
CDR3nt: TGTGCCAGCAGCCGTGACTGGAACACTGAAGCTTTCTTT

d_gene: TRBD2
v_gene: TRBV5-1
j_gene: TRBJ2-1
abundance: .
CDR3aa: CASSSLPGLAFSDEQFF
CDR3nt: TGCGCCAGCAGCTCTCTCCCGGGACTAGCATTTTCGGATGAGCAGTTCTTC

d_gene: TRBD2
v_gene: TRBV7-9
j_gene: TRBJ2-3
abundance: .
CDR3aa: CASSLLAGGHADTQYF
CDR3nt: TGTGCCAGCAGCCTACTAGCGGGGGGCCATGCAGATACGCAGTATTTT

d_gene: .
v_gene: TRBV28
j_gene: TRBJ2-7
abundance: .
CDR3aa: CASSLFGRVGDEQYF
CDR3nt: TGTGCCAGCAGTTTATTTGGTAGGGTCGGGGACGAGCAGTACTTC

d_gene: TRBD2
v_gene: TRBV7-2
j_gene: TRBJ2-1
abundance: .
CDR3aa: CASSFSAGGGEQFF
CDR3nt: TGTGCCAGCAGCTTCTCTGCGGGAGGGGGGGAGCAGTTCTTC

d_gene: .
v_gene: TRBV19
j_gene: TRBJ1-5
abundance: .
CDR3aa: CASSIHDSGGGNQPQHF
CDR3nt: TGTGCCAGTAGTATTCACGACTCCGGTGGAGGCAATCAGCCCCAGCATTTT

d_gene: .
v_gene: TRBV6-5
j_gene: TRBJ1-5
abundance: once
CDR3aa: CASSYSGRPNQPQHF
CDR3nt: TGTGCCAGCAGTTACTCTGGCAGGCCGAATCAGCCCCAGCATTTT

d_gene: .
v_gene: TRBV7-9
j_gene: TRBJ1-2
abundance: .
CDR3aa: CASSLGAGSGYTF
CDR3nt: TGTGCCAGCAGCTTAGGCGCAGGCAGTGGCTACACCTTC

d_gene: .
v_gene: TRBV19
j_gene: TRBJ1-2
abundance: .
CDR3aa: CASTFEGIDGYTF
CDR3nt: TGTGCCAGTACCTTTGAGGGTATCGATGGCTACACCTTC

d_gene: TRBD1
v_gene: TRBV30
j_gene: TRBJ1-1
abundance: few
CDR3aa: CAWSVVQGLAFF
CDR3nt: TGTGCCTGGAGTGTGGTACAGGGGCTGGCTTTCTTT

d_gene: TRBD2
v_gene: TRBV12-5
j_gene: TRBJ2-1
abundance: .
CDR3aa: CASGLVSGGFRNEQFF
CDR3nt: TGTGCTAGTGGTTTGGTAAGCGGGGGGTTTAGGAATGAGCAGTTCTTC

d_gene: TRBD2
v_gene: TRBV28
j_gene: TRBJ2-1
abundance: .
CDR3aa: CASNLGAGAGEQFF
CDR3nt: TGTGCCAGCAACCTAGGAGCGGGAGCCGGGGAGCAGTTCTTC

d_gene: .
v_gene: TRBV18
j_gene: TRBJ1-1
abundance: few
CDR3aa: CASSPMEGGAFF
CDR3nt: TGTGCCAGCTCACCAATGGAAGGGGGTGCTTTCTTT

d_gene: TRBD1
v_gene: TRBV6-1
j_gene: TRBJ1-4
abundance: few
CDR3aa: CASSVGTGWEKLFF
CDR3nt: TGTGCCAGCAGTGTCGGGACAGGTTGGGAAAAACTGTTTTTT

d_gene: .
v_gene: TRBV4-3
j_gene: TRBJ1-4
abundance: .
CDR3aa: CASSQDQGLNEKLFF
CDR3nt: TGCGCCAGCAGCCAAGATCAGGGTTTGAATGAAAAACTGTTTTTT

d_gene: TRBD2
v_gene: TRBV2
j_gene: TRBJ2-7
abundance: once
CDR3aa: CASIQEAAGGSYEQYF
CDR3nt: TGTGCCAGCATTCAAGAGGCGGCGGGAGGCTCCTACGAGCAGTACTTC

d_gene: .
v_gene: TRBV21-1
j_gene: TRBJ2-7
abundance: .
CDR3aa: CASSKDAGAYEQYF
CDR3nt: TGTGCCAGCAGCAAAGATGCGGGGGCCTACGAGCAGTACTTC

d_gene: TRBD2
v_gene: TRBV4-3
j_gene: TRBJ2-3
abundance: .
CDR3aa: CASSQGNSGIRTDTQYF
CDR3nt: TGCGCCAGCAGCCAAGGTAACAGCGGGATTCGCACAGATACGCAGTATTTT

d_gene: TRBD2
v_gene: TRBV2
j_gene: TRBJ2-3
abundance: .
CDR3aa: CASRETRTSGGSTDTQYF
CDR3nt: TGTGCCAGCAGAGAAACACGGACTAGCGGGGGGAGCACAGATACGCAGTATTTT